The entry that follows covers one T cell receptor (beta chain) sequence. Its cognate antigen is unknown. The CDR3 runs to 14 residues. These data originate in a study of monozygotic twins with inflammatory bowel disease. Overall study results and limits: IBD patients carried less diverse TCRbeta repertoires (inverse Simpson) than healthy co-twins.

UMIs with a 6-nucleotide sample barcode were added by template switching. Using the 5' RACE reads, TCRdb records one entry per CDR3 protein without DNA. This repertoire includes roughly 320,000 distinct CDR3 sequences. The chain has TRBV21-1 and TRBJ2-2. TRBV21-1 is designated a pseudogene. Sequencing was carried out using blood. The receptor was isolated from a human donor with ulcerative colitis or Crohn's disease, or a healthy co-twin of an affected twin (not recorded which). The CDR3 loop is CASSEDPNTGELFF.